This T cell receptor beta chain was sequenced in a study of cytotoxic CD8 clonotypes in ibrutinib-treated CLL. Study-wide findings and caveats: While tracking circulating CD8+ T-cell counts, baseline clonality exceeded that of age-matched healthy donors. Sustained-remission and progressing patients had unequal sampling times.

A word on this clone: The antigen remains undetermined.

Assay used: immunoSEQ multiplex PCR; TCRdb lists only in-frame clones, some missing. The table lists approximately 150,000 clones, around three quarters of them singletons. Trimming at V came to 4 bases and at J to 8 bases, leaving 14 bases not matched to a gene. Germline CDR1 MDHEN, CDR2 SYDVKM. The length of the CDR3 is 16 residues. The rearrangement links TRBV28 to TRBJ1-2; TRBD1 matches at 9 bases. The material was PBMCs, obtained after 12 months of ibrutinib treatment. The sequence was obtained from a human donor with chronic lymphocytic leukemia. For the CDR3, the DNA is TGTGCCAGCAGTTCCCTTAACACAGGGGGCGGACGGGGCTACACCTTC. It codes for CASSSLNTGGGRGYTF.